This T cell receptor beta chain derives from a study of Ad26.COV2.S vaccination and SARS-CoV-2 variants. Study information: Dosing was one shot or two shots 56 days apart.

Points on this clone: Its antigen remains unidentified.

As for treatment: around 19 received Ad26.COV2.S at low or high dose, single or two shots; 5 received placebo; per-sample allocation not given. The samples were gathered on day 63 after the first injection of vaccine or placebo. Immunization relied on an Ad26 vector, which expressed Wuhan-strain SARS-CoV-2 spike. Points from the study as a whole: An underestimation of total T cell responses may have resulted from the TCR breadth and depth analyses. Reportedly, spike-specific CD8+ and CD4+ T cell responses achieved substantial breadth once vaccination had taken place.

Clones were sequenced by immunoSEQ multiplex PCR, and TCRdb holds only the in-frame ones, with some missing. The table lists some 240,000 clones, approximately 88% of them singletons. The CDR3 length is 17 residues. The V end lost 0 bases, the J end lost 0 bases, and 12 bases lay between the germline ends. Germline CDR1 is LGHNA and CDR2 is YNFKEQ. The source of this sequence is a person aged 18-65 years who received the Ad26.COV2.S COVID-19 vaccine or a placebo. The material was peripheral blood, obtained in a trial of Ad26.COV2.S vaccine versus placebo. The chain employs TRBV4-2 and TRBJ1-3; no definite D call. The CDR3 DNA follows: TGTGCCAGCAGCCAAGATCTTGGCGTATTCTCTGGAAACACCATATATTTT. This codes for CASSQDLGVFSGNTIYF.